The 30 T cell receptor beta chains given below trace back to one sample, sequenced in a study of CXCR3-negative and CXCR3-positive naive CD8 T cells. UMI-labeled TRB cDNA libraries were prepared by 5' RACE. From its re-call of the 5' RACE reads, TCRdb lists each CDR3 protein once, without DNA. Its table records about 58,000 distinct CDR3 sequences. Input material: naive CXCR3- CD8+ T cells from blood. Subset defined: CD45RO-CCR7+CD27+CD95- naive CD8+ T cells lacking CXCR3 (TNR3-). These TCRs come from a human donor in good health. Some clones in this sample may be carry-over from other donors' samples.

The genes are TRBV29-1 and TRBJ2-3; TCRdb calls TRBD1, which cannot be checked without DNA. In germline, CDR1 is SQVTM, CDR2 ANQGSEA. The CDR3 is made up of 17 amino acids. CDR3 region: CSVEVRADPASTDTQYF.

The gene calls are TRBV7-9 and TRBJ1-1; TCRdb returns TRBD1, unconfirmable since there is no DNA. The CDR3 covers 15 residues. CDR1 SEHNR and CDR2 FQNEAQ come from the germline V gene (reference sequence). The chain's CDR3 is CASSPPTGTNTEAFF.

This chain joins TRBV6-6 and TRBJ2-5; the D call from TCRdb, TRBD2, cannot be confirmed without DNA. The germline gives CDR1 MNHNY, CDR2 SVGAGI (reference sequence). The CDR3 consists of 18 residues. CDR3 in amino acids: CASSYEGLAGENQETQYF.

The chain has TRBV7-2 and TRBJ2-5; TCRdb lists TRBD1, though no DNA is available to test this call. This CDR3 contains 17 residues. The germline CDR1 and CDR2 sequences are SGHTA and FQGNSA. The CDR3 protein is CASSSLSGGRDQETQYF.

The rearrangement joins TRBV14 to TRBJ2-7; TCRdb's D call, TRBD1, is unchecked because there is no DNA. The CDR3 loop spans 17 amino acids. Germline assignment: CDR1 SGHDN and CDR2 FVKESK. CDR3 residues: CASSQSYREFNSYEQYF.

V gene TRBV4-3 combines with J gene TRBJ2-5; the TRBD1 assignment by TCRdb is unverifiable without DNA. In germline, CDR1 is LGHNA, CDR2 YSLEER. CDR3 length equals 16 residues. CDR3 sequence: CASSQDGAGYQETQYF.

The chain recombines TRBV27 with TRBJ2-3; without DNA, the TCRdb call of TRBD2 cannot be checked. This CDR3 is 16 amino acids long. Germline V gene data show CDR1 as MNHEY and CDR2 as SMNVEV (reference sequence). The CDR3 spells CASSSLAGGQTDTQYF.

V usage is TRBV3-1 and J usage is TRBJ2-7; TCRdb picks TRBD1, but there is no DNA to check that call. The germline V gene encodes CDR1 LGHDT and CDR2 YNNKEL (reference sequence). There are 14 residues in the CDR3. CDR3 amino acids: CANSPGQGASEQYF.

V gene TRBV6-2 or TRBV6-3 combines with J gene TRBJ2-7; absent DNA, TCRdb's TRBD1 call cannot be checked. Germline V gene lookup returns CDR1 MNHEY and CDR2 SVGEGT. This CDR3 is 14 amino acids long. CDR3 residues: CASNPGTDFDEQYF.

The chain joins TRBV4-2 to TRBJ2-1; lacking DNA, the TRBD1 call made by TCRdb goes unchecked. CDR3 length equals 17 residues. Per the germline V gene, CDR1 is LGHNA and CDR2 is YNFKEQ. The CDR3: CASSHITRGQNYNEQFF.

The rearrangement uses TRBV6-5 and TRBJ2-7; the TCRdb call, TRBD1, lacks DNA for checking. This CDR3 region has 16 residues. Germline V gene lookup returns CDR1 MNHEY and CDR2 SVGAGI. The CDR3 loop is CASSYQPGQGPYEQYF.

The CDR3 here is CASSYPSSGGEGEQFF. This rearrangement joins TRBV5-6 to TRBJ2-1; TCRdb designates TRBD2, a call that cannot be tested without DNA. The CDR3 is made up of 16 amino acids. Germline assignment: CDR1 SGHDT and CDR2 YYEEEE.

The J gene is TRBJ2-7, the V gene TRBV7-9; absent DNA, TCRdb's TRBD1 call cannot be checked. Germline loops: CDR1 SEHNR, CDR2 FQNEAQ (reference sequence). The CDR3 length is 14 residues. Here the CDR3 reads CASSSQGIPYEQYF.

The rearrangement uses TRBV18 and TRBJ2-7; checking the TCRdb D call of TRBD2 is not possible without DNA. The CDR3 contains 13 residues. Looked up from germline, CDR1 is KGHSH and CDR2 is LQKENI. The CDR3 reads CASSPEGSYEQYF.

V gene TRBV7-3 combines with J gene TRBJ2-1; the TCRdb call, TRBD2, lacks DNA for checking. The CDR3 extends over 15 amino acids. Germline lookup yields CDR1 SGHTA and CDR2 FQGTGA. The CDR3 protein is CASSQGLAGNNEQFF.

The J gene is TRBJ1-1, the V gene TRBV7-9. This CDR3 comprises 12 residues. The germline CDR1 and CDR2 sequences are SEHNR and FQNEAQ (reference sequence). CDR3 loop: CASSYGYTEAFF.

The CDR3 sequence: CASSDSWGQGFPGELFF. The V call is TRBV6-4, the J call TRBJ2-2; checking the TCRdb D call of TRBD1 is not possible without DNA. The V gene's germline CDR1 is MRHNA and CDR2 SNTAGT. The CDR3 sequence is 17 residues long.

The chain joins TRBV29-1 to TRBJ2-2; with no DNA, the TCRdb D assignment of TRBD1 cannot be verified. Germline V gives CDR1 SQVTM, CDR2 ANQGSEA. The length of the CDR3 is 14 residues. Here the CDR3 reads CSVDRDRDGGELFF.

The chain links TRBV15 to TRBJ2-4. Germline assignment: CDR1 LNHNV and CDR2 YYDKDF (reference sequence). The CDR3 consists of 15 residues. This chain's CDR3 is CATSMSTIGLDIQYF. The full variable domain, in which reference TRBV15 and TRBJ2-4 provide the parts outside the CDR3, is DAMVIQNPRYQVTQFGKPVTLSCSQTLNHNVMYWYQQKSSQAPKLLFHYYDKDFNNEADTPDNFQSRRPNTSFCFLDIRSPGLGDTAMYLCATSMSTIGLDIQYFGAGTRLSVL.

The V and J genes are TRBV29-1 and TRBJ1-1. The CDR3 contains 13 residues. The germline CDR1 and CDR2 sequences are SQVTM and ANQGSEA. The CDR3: CSVELGTNTEAFF.

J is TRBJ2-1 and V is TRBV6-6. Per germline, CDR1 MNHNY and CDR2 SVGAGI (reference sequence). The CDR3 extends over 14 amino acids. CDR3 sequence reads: CASSYSTTYNEQFF.

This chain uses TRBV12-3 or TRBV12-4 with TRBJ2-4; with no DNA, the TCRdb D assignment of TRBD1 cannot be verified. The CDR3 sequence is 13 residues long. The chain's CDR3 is CASSGAAKNIQYF.

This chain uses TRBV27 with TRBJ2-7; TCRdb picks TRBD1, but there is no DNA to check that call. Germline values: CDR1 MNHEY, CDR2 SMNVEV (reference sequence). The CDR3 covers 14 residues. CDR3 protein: CASGQGRGVYEQYF.

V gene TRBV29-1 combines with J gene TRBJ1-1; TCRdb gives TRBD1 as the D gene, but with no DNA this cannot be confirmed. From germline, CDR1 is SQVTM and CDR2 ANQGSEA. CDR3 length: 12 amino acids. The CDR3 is CSALSPQTEAFF.

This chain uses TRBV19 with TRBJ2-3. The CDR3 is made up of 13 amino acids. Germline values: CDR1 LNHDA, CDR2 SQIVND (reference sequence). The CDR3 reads CASQNYVADTQYF.

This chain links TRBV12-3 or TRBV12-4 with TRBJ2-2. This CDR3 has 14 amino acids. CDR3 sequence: CASRPAVGTGELFF.

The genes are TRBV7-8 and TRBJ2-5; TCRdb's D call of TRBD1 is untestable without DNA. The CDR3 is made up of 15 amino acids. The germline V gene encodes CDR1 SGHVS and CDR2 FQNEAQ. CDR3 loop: CASSLLSTGLETQYF.

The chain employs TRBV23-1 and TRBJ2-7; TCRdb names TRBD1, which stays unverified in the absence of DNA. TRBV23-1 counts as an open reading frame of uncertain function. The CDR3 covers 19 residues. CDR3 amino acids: CASSQSSDRGRLDLYEQYF.

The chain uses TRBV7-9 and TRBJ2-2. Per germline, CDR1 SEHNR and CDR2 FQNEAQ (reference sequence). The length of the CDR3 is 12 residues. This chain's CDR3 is CASSLRIGELFF.

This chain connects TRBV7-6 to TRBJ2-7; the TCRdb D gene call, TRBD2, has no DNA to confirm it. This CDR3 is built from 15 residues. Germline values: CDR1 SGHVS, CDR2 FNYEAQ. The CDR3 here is CASRLTSGGPYEQYF.